This TCR beta chain was documented in a study of blood T cell repertoires in COVID-19. Libraries were prepared by immunoSEQ multiplex PCR; TCRdb keeps only in-frame clonotypes and omits some of them. In the table there are under 150,000 clones, approximately 90% of which are singletons. The length of the CDR3 is 15 residues. Per the germline V gene, CDR1 is SGHVS and CDR2 is FNYEAQ. With 5 bases clipped from V and 2 bases from J, the junction kept 3 bases outside the gene matches. This receptor was identified in a human donor with active COVID-19. The donor label of this sample is uncertain. The sequenced sample consisted of peripheral blood. The V and J genes are TRBV7-6 and TRBJ2-1, with 10 bases matching TRBD2. The CDR3 DNA reads as TGTGCCAGCAGCCCGGGACTAGCGCCCTACAATGAGCAGTTCTTC. Translating it yields CASSPGLAPYNEQFF.